This record covers a single T cell receptor beta chain. The CDR3 loop spans 16 amino acids. Trimming cost V 6 bases and J 2 bases, with 16 bases left between them. Germline V gives CDR1 MNHEY, CDR2 SVGEGT. The sample originates from a study of blood T cell repertoires in COVID-19. Study-level background: Spain, Italy and the United States supplied samples that represented acute and convalescent COVID-19. T cells, B-cell-depleted T cells, or PBMCs supplied cDNA or gDNA.

How the authors handled the data: Cell counts per sample came from amplifying reference gene primers. Libraries were prepared by immunoSEQ multiplex PCR; TCRdb keeps only in-frame clonotypes and omits some of them. V and J calls and clone size are as listed in that table; D and trimming were resolved from the DNA. The table lists 95,000 to 150,000 clones, around 80% of them singletons. This sequence was found in a woman of 80 years or more with acute or convalescent COVID-19. Input material: peripheral blood. The chain couples TRBV6-2 or TRBV6-3 to TRBJ2-2; D might be TRBD1 (6 bases). CDR3 residues: CASSLQGPPNTGELFF. DNA for the CDR3: TGTGCCAGCAGCCTTCAGGGGCCTCCTAACACCGGGGAGCTGTTTTTT.